A single sample is the source of the 17 T cell receptor beta chains below, sequenced in a study of T cell changes during pregnancy in multiple sclerosis. Clones were sequenced by immunoSEQ multiplex PCR, and TCRdb holds only the in-frame ones, with some missing. The sample contains approximately 65,000 clones, around nine tenths of which appear only once. Here the sequenced sample was peripheral blood, taken in the third trimester of pregnancy. The receptors were gathered from a female donor in good health, enrolled as a control in a pregnancy study.

The chain employs TRBV15 and TRBJ1-1; no firm D call. The V end lost 6 bases, the J end lost 4 bases, and 12 bases lay between the germline ends. The CDR3 has 13 amino acids. Germline V gives CDR1 LNHNV, CDR2 YYDKDF (reference sequence). The CDR3 loop is CATSLFLATEAFF. The DNA of the CDR3 is TGTGCCACCAGTCTTTTTCTGGCCACTGAAGCTTTCTTT.

The genes are TRBV7-3 and TRBJ2-1; tentatively, D is TRBD2 (7 bases). The germline V gene encodes CDR1 SGHTA and CDR2 FQGTGA. With 4 bases removed from V and 5 bases from J, the gap between germline ends came to 15 bases. The CDR3 runs to 15 residues. The chain's CDR3 is CASSSGRGRNNEQFF. In DNA form, the CDR3 reads TGTGCCAGCAGCTCCGGGCGGGGGCGCAACAATGAGCAGTTCTTC. The variable domain in full, with the rest retrieved from reference TRBV7-3 and TRBJ2-1, is GAGVSQTPSNKVTEKGKYVELRCDPISGHTALYWYRQSLGQGPEFLIYFQGTGAADDSGLPNDRFFAVRPEGSVSTLKIQRTERGDSAVYLCASSSGRGRNNEQFFGPGTRLTVL.

V gene TRBV19 combines with J gene TRBJ1-5; 7 bases align to TRBD1. Per germline, CDR1 LNHDA and CDR2 SQIVND (reference sequence). The V and J ends lost 5 bases and 4 bases, in that order; junction bases with no gene match: 14. This CDR3 spans 17 amino acids. In nucleotides, the CDR3 is TGTGCCAGTAGTCTTCTCCTACAGACAGGGACGAATCAGCCCCAGCATTTT. Its protein product is CASSLLLQTGTNQPQHF.

The chain employs TRBV7-9 and TRBJ2-2; possible D gene TRBD1, 5 bases. The CDR3 has 15 residues. Trimming cost V 5 bases and J 4 bases, with 14 bases left between them. The germline CDR1 and CDR2 sequences are SEHNR and FQNEAQ (reference sequence). The CDR3 protein is CASSRLGASTGELFF. CDR3 in DNA: TGTGCCAGCAGCCGTCTAGGGGCCAGCACCGGGGAGCTGTTTTTT.

The chain links TRBV28 to TRBJ2-7; D is perhaps TRBD1 (6 bases). The CDR3 is 14 residues long. V lost 7 bases and J lost 3, with 16 bases in between. Per germline, CDR1 MDHEN and CDR2 SYDVKM. The CDR3 spells CASKGDRRDYEQYF. CDR3 nucleotides: TGTGCCAGCAAGGGTGACAGGCGCGACTACGAGCAGTACTTC.

This chain uses TRBV18 with TRBJ1-5; TRBD1 might be the D (5 bases). The V and J ends lost 3 bases and 6 bases respectively, with 12 bases between them. This CDR3 has 14 amino acids. Germline V gene data show CDR1 as KGHSH and CDR2 as LQKENI. Here the CDR3 reads CASSPGHGGQPQHF. The DNA of the CDR3 is TGTGCCAGCTCACCCGGACACGGGGGTCAGCCCCAGCATTTT.

This clone has a handful of counts. The gene calls are TRBV29-1 and TRBJ1-4, with unresolved D. The CDR3 has 11 residues. V dropped 4 bases and J dropped 8 bases, with 8 bases sitting between them. Germline V gene data show CDR1 as SQVTM and CDR2 as ANQGSEA. CDR3 residues: CSVAYGEKLFF. CDR3 sequence (DNA): TGCAGCGTTGCGTACGGGGAAAAACTGTTTTTT.

J is TRBJ1-2 and V is TRBV7-2, with D perhaps TRBD1 (6 bases). The germline V gene encodes CDR1 SGHTA and CDR2 FQGNSA. V was trimmed by 5 bases and J by 2 bases, leaving 9 bases between them. The CDR3 totals 13 residues. The CDR3 here is CASSPDRNYGYTF. CDR3 sequence (DNA): TGTGCCAGCAGCCCTGACAGGAACTATGGCTACACCTTC.

This chain joins TRBV29-1 and TRBJ2-7; 7 positions agree with TRBD1. The CDR3 sequence is 13 residues long. V was clipped by 7 bases and J by 4 bases; unmatched bases: 10. CDR1 is SQVTM and CDR2 is ANQGSEA in the germline V gene. CDR3 DNA: TGCAGCGCACAGGGGAGAATGGGATACGAGCAGTACTTC. Translating gives CSAQGRMGYEQYF.

This clone has just a few counts. V usage is TRBV7-2 and J usage is TRBJ2-5; TRBD1 is a possible D gene (5 bases). V lost 1 base to trimming and J lost 8 bases, with 17 bases between them. The CDR3 runs to 15 residues. The germline CDR1 and CDR2 sequences are SGHTA and FQGNSA. CDR3 amino acids: CASSLEETGVRTQYF. The CDR3 region has the DNA TGTGCCAGCAGCTTAGAGGAAACAGGAGTACGAACCCAGTACTTC.

V usage is TRBV4-3 and J usage is TRBJ1-4; TRBD1 might be the D (6 bases). CDR3 length: 13 residues. Germline V gene sequence: CDR1 LGHNA, CDR2 YSLEER. Trimming cost V 4 bases and J 8 bases, with 11 bases left between them. The chain's CDR3 is CASSLRGGEKLFF. In DNA form, the CDR3 reads TGCGCCAGCAGCCTAAGGGGGGGGGAAAAACTGTTTTTT.

This rearrangement joins TRBV21-1 to TRBJ2-7; the D call in the table, TRBD1, was not verified against the DNA. TRBV21-1 is deemed a pseudogene. The CDR3 is 15 residues long. The CDR3 reads CASSKAWGRSYEQYF. CDR3 coding DNA: TGTGCCAGCAGCAAAGCGTGGGGGCGGTCCTACGAGCAGTACTTC.

The rearrangement uses TRBV7-9 and TRBJ2-5; weak D call: TRBD1 (6 bases). CDR3 length: 13 amino acids. The ends were cut back, 7 bases at V and 4 bases at J, with 13 bases in the middle. Germline CDR1 SEHNR, CDR2 FQNEAQ (reference sequence). CDR3 sequence (DNA): TGTGCCAGCACCCACAGGGCCGGAGAGACCCAGTACTTC. Translation gives CASTHRAGETQYF. The full variable domain, in which reference TRBV7-9 and TRBJ2-5 provide the parts outside the CDR3, is DTGVSQNPRHKITKRGQNVTFRCDPISEHNRLYWYRQTLGQGPEFLTYFQNEAQLEKSRLLSDRFSAERPKGSFSTLEIQRTEQGDSAMYLCASTHRAGETQYFGPGTRLLVL.

The chain has TRBV5-4 and TRBJ1-2; unclear D gene. V was trimmed by 0 bases and J by 6 bases, leaving 9 bases between them. The CDR3 runs 13 residues. Germline CDR1 reads SGHNT; CDR2 reads YYREEE (reference sequence). The chain's CDR3 is CASSLAGIDGYTF. The CDR3, as DNA: TGTGCCAGCAGCTTGGCAGGCATCGATGGCTACACCTTC.

This chain joins TRBV10-3 and TRBJ2-2; 9 nucleotides align to TRBD1. The V and J ends lost 6 bases and 3 bases, in that order; junction bases with no gene match: 2. The germline V gene encodes CDR1 ENHRY and CDR2 SYGVKD. The CDR3 spans 14 residues. The CDR3 here is CAIRTGGDTGELFF. In DNA, the CDR3 is TGTGCCATCAGAACAGGGGGCGACACCGGGGAGCTGTTTTTT.

The V and J genes are TRBV11-2 and TRBJ2-1; TRBD2 matches at 7 bases. The CDR3 length is 13 residues. The germline V gene has CDR1 SGHAT and CDR2 FQNNGV. V lost 6 bases, J lost 9 bases, and 8 bases stayed unmatched. For the CDR3, the DNA is TGTGCCAGCAGGCTGTCTCCGGGGGGTGAGCAGTTCTTC. Amino acids: CASRLSPGGEQFF.

The rearrangement joins TRBV16 to TRBJ1-2, with D possibly being TRBD1 (6 bases). The germline gives CDR1 KGHSY, CDR2 FQNENV. The CDR3 consists of 13 residues. V shed 0 bases and J shed 8 bases, with 10 bases lying between them. The CDR3 DNA reads as TGTGCCAGCAGCCAATCTCAGGGGTCCGGCTACACCTTC. Translating gives CASSQSQGSGYTF.